Listed below are T cell receptor beta chains from one sample, sequenced in a study of T cells in Graves' hyperthyroidism and ophthalmopathy. TCRdb re-analysed the multiplex PCR reads in MiXCR, keeping a single row per CDR3 protein. The data show about 590,000 distinct CDR3 sequences, with more than 13% seen just once and less than 9% held by the top ten. The sequencing input was blood. The receptors originated from a woman aged 18-29 years with Graves' ophthalmopathy. CDR3s include the opening cysteine and the closing phenylalanine or tryptophan. Fields, in order: D gene, CDR3 length, V gene, clone size, J gene, CDR3 protein, CDR3 DNA. The D gene is left open where the match is weak. Not every row has a clone size; where given, it reads once, few, many or a size class.

d_call: NA
cdr3_length: 17
v_call: TRBV20-1
clone_size: few
j_call: TRBJ2-1
cdr3_aa: CSARDPRQRSSYNEQFF
cdr3_nt: TGCAGTGCTAGAGATCCGCGGCAGAGAAGCTCCTACAATGAGCAGTTCTTC

d_call: NA
cdr3_length: 14
v_call: TRBV18
clone_size: many
j_call: TRBJ2-3
cdr3_aa: CASSPGSGTDTQYF
cdr3_nt: TGTGCCAGCTCACCAGGGAGCGGGACAGATACGCAGTATTTT

d_call: TRBD1
cdr3_length: 17
v_call: TRBV12-3/TRBV12-4
clone_size: NA
j_call: TRBJ2-6
cdr3_aa: CASTQDRWSPGANVLTF
cdr3_nt: TGTGCCAGCACCCAGGACAGGTGGAGCCCTGGGGCCAACGTCCTGACTTTC

d_call: TRBD1
cdr3_length: 14
v_call: TRBV5-1
clone_size: few
j_call: TRBJ2-1
cdr3_aa: CASSLGRGTNEQFF
cdr3_nt: TGCGCCAGCAGCTTGGGCAGGGGGACGAATGAGCAGTTCTTC

d_call: NA
cdr3_length: 12
v_call: TRBV5-1
clone_size: many
j_call: TRBJ2-7
cdr3_aa: CASSISGDEQYF
cdr3_nt: TGCGCCAGCAGCATCTCAGGGGACGAGCAGTACTTC

d_call: NA
cdr3_length: 14
v_call: TRBV18
clone_size: many
j_call: TRBJ2-7
cdr3_aa: CASSPPNSLPEQYF
cdr3_nt: TGTGCCAGCTCACCACCTAACTCCCTCCCCGAGCAGTACTTC

d_call: TRBD2
cdr3_length: 16
v_call: TRBV29-1
clone_size: few
j_call: TRBJ2-5
cdr3_aa: CSAQGLAGGIQETQYF
cdr3_nt: TGCAGCGCCCAAGGACTAGCGGGAGGAATCCAAGAGACCCAGTACTTC

d_call: NA
cdr3_length: 14
v_call: TRBV7-2
clone_size: many
j_call: TRBJ2-1
cdr3_aa: CASSLYTDYNEQFF
cdr3_nt: TGTGCCAGCAGCTTATATACAGATTACAATGAGCAGTTCTTC

d_call: TRBD1
cdr3_length: 16
v_call: TRBV11-2
clone_size: many
j_call: TRBJ2-2
cdr3_aa: CASSPGTGGGTGELFF
cdr3_nt: TGTGCCAGCAGCCCTGGGACAGGGGGAGGCACCGGGGAGCTGTTTTTT

d_call: TRBD2
cdr3_length: 14
v_call: TRBV6-1
clone_size: few
j_call: TRBJ2-5
cdr3_aa: CASSSGGGEETQYF
cdr3_nt: TGTGCCAGCAGCTCGGGAGGGGGGGAAGAGACCCAGTACTTC

d_call: TRBD2
cdr3_length: 16
v_call: TRBV6-1
clone_size: few
j_call: TRBJ2-1
cdr3_aa: CASKSGGLQLNNEQFF
cdr3_nt: TGTGCCAGCAAGTCGGGAGGACTCCAACTGAACAATGAGCAGTTCTTC

d_call: TRBD2
cdr3_length: 15
v_call: TRBV9
clone_size: many
j_call: TRBJ2-7
cdr3_aa: CASSVDSGDSYEQYF
cdr3_nt: TGTGCCAGCAGCGTAGATAGCGGGGACTCCTACGAGCAGTACTTC

d_call: NA
cdr3_length: 14
v_call: TRBV7-2
clone_size: many
j_call: TRBJ1-2
cdr3_aa: CASSQNREIYGYTF
cdr3_nt: TGTGCCAGCAGCCAAAACAGGGAGATCTATGGCTACACCTTC

d_call: NA
cdr3_length: 13
v_call: TRBV12-3/TRBV12-4
clone_size: NA
j_call: TRBJ1-1
cdr3_aa: CASSFGGGAEAFF
cdr3_nt: TGTGCCAGCAGTTTTGGGGGGGGAGCTGAAGCTTTCTTT

d_call: TRBD1
cdr3_length: 15
v_call: TRBV5-8
clone_size: many
j_call: TRBJ2-7
cdr3_aa: CASSPGQGVVYEQYF
cdr3_nt: TGTGCCAGCAGCCCGGGACAGGGGGTTGTTTACGAGCAGTACTTC

d_call: TRBD1
cdr3_length: 12
v_call: TRBV12-3/TRBV12-4
clone_size: NA
j_call: TRBJ2-7
cdr3_aa: CASRLTGNEQYF
cdr3_nt: TGTGCCAGCAGGCTGACAGGGAACGAGCAGTACTTC

d_call: NA
cdr3_length: 15
v_call: TRBV7-6
clone_size: many
j_call: TRBJ2-7
cdr3_aa: CASSLVPSMPYEQYF
cdr3_nt: TGTGCCAGCAGCTTAGTACCCTCCATGCCATACGAGCAGTACTTC

d_call: TRBD1
cdr3_length: 20
v_call: TRBV12-3/TRBV12-4
clone_size: many
j_call: TRBJ1-5
cdr3_aa: CASTWDLNAGQGIQNQPQHF
cdr3_nt: TGTGCCAGCACCTGGGACCTCAATGCGGGACAGGGTATTCAGAATCAGCCCCAGCATTTT

d_call: TRBD2
cdr3_length: 15
v_call: TRBV6-2/TRBV6-3
clone_size: NA
j_call: TRBJ2-7
cdr3_aa: CASRGASGSPYVQYF
cdr3_nt: TGTGCCTCGCGGGGGGCTAGCGGGAGTCCATACGTGCAGTACTTC

d_call: NA
cdr3_length: 16
v_call: TRBV18
clone_size: many
j_call: TRBJ1-1
cdr3_aa: CASSPPGTTWNTEAFF
cdr3_nt: TGTGCCAGCTCACCACCCGGCACTACTTGGAACACTGAAGCTTTCTTT

d_call: NA
cdr3_length: 16
v_call: TRBV28
clone_size: many
j_call: TRBJ2-1
cdr3_aa: CASSAGASPHYNEQFF
cdr3_nt: TGTGCCAGCAGCGCGGGGGCTAGCCCTCATTACAATGAGCAGTTCTTC

d_call: NA
cdr3_length: 16
v_call: TRBV7-6
clone_size: NA
j_call: TRBJ1-4
cdr3_aa: CASSASRTPTNEKLFF
cdr3_nt: TGTGCCAGCAGCGCGAGCCGGACGCCAACTAATGAAAAACTGTTTTTT

d_call: TRBD2
cdr3_length: 16
v_call: TRBV4-1
clone_size: once
j_call: TRBJ2-3
cdr3_aa: CATHRDYGTSTDTQYF
cdr3_nt: TGCGCCACCCACCGGGACTATGGGACTAGCACAGATACGCAGTATTTT

d_call: NA
cdr3_length: 12
v_call: TRBV24-1
clone_size: many
j_call: TRBJ1-2
cdr3_aa: CATVETNYGYTF
cdr3_nt: TGTGCCACCGTTGAGACAAACTATGGCTACACCTTC

d_call: NA
cdr3_length: 11
v_call: TRBV30
clone_size: many
j_call: TRBJ1-2
cdr3_aa: CAWSGNYGYTF
cdr3_nt: TGTGCCTGGAGCGGAAACTATGGCTACACCTTC

d_call: NA
cdr3_length: 16
v_call: TRBV24-1
clone_size: many
j_call: TRBJ2-1
cdr3_aa: CAASDLEWAGRNEQFF
cdr3_nt: TGTGCCGCCAGTGATTTGGAGTGGGCAGGGCGGAATGAGCAGTTCTTC

d_call: NA
cdr3_length: 15
v_call: TRBV6-2/TRBV6-3
clone_size: many
j_call: TRBJ1-2
cdr3_aa: CASSYGGVLNYGYTF
cdr3_nt: TGTGCCAGCAGTTACGGTGGCGTCCTAAACTATGGCTACACCTTC

d_call: TRBD1
cdr3_length: 15
v_call: TRBV28
clone_size: NA
j_call: TRBJ2-1
cdr3_aa: CASSPIQGAGNEQFF
cdr3_nt: TGTGCCAGCAGTCCCATACAGGGGGCAGGCAATGAGCAGTTCTTC

d_call: NA
cdr3_length: 14
v_call: TRBV18
clone_size: NA
j_call: TRBJ2-2
cdr3_aa: CASPLRWGTGELFF
cdr3_nt: TGTGCCAGCCCCCTCCGTTGGGGCACCGGGGAGCTGTTTTTT

d_call: NA
cdr3_length: 17
v_call: TRBV7-9
clone_size: few
j_call: TRBJ1-3
cdr3_aa: CASSLAGPTISGNTIYF
cdr3_nt: TGTGCCAGCAGCTTAGCGGGACCTACGATCTCTGGAAACACCATATATTTT

d_call: TRBD1
cdr3_length: 13
v_call: TRBV7-9
clone_size: many
j_call: TRBJ1-2
cdr3_aa: CASSLRTGQGYTF
cdr3_nt: TGTGCCAGCAGCTTAAGGACAGGGCAAGGCTACACCTTC

d_call: NA
cdr3_length: 14
v_call: TRBV15
clone_size: NA
j_call: TRBJ1-2
cdr3_aa: CATSRDRGGYGYTF
cdr3_nt: TGTGCCACCAGCAGAGATCGCGGCGGGTATGGCTACACCTTC